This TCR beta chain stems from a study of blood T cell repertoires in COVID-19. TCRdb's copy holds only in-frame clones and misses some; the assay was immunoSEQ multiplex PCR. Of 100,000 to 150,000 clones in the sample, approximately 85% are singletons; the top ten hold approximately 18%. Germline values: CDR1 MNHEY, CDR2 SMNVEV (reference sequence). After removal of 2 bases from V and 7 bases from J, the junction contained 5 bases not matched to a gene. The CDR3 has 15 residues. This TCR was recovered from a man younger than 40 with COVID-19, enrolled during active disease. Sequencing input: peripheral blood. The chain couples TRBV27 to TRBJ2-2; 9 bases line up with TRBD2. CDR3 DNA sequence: TGTGCCAGCAGTTTAACCGGGACTAGCTTCGGGGAGCTGTTTTTT. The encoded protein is CASSLTGTSFGELFF.